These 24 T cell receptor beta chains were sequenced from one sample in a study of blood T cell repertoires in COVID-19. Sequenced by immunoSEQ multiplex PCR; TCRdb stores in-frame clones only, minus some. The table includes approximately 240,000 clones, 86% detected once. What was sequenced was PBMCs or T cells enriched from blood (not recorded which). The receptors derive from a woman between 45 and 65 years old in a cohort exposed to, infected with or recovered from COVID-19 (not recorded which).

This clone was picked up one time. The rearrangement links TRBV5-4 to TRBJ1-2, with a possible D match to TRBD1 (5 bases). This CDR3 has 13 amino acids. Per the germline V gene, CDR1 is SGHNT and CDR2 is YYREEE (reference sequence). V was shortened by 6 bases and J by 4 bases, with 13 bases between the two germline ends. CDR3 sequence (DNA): TGTGCCAGCACCCTTACAGGTTCCTATGGCTACACCTTC. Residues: CASTLTGSYGYTF.

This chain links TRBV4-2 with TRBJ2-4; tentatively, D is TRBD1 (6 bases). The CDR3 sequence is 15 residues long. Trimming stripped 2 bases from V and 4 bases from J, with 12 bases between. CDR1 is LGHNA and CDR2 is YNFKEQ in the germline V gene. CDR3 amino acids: CASSQQPGQKNIQYF. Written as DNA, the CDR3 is TGTGCCAGCAGCCAACAACCCGGACAGAAAAACATTCAGTACTTC.

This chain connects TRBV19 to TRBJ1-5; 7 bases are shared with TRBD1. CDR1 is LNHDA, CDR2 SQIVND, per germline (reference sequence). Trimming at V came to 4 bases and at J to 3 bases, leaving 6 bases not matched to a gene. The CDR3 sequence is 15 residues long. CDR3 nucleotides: TGTGCCAGTAGTACCGGGACAGTAGACAATCAGCCCCAGCATTTT. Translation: CASSTGTVDNQPQHF. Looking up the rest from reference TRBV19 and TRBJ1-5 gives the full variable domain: DGGITQSPKYLFRKEGQNVTLSCEQNLNHDAMYWYRQDPGQGLRLIYYSQIVNDFQKGDIAEGYSVSREKKESFPLTVTSAQKNPTAFYLCASSTGTVDNQPQHFGDGTRLSIL.

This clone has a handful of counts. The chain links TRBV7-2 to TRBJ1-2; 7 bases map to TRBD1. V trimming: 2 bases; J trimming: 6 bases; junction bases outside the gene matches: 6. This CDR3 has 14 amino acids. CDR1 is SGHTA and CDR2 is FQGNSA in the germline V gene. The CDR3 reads CASSLFDRADGYTF. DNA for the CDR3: TGTGCCAGCAGCTTATTCGACAGGGCGGATGGCTACACCTTC.

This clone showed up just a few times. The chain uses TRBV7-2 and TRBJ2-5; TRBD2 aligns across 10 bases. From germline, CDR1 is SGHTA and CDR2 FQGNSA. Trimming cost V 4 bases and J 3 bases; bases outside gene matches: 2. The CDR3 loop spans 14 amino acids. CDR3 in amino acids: CASSSLAGEETQYF. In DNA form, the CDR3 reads TGTGCCAGCAGCTCCCTAGCGGGGGAAGAGACCCAGTACTTC.

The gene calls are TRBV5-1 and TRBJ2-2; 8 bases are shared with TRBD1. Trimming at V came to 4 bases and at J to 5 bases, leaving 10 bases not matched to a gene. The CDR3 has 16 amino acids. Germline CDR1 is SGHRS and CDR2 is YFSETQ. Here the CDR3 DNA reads TGCGCCAGCAGCCAGCTATGGACAGGGTCGACCGGGGAGCTGTTTTTT. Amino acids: CASSQLWTGSTGELFF.

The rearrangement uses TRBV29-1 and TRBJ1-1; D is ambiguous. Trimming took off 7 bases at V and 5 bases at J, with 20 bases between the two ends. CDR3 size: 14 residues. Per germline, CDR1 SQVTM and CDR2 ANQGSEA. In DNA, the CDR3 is TGCAGCGGGGGTGTGAGGCCGGAAGGAACTGAAGCTTTCTTT. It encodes CSGGVRPEGTEAFF.

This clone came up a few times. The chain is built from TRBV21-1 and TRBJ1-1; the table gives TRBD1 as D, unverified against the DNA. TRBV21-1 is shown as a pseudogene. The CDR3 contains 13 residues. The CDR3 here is CASSLRTGAEAFF. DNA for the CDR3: TGTGCCAGCAGCCTCAGGACAGGGGCTGAAGCTTTCTTT.

The CDR3 reads CASSGRDKNGYTF. CDR3 sequence (DNA): TGTGCCAGCAGTGGGAGGGACAAAAATGGCTACACCTTC. The genes are TRBV28 and TRBJ1-2, with TRBD1 as a possible D gene (6 bases). This CDR3 has 13 amino acids. CDR1 is MDHEN, CDR2 SYDVKM, per germline. Trimming took 5 bases from V and 6 from J, leaving 13 bases between them.

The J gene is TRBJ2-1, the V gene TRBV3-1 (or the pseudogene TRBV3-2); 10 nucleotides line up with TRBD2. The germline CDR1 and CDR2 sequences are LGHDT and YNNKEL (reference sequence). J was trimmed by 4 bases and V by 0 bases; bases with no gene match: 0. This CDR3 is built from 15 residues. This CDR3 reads CASSQELAGYNEQFF. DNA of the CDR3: TGTGCCAGCAGCCAAGAACTAGCGGGGTACAATGAGCAGTTCTTC.

The CDR3 here is CASSLDRGTRELFF. The CDR3 DNA sequence: TGCGCCAGCAGCCTGGACAGGGGAACTAGGGAGCTGTTTTTT. J is TRBJ2-2 and V is TRBV4-1, with 9 bases that match TRBD1. The germline CDR1 and CDR2 sequences are MGHRA and YSYEKL. Unmatched junction bases numbered 6, after V lost 4 bases and J lost 9 bases. The CDR3 runs to 14 residues.

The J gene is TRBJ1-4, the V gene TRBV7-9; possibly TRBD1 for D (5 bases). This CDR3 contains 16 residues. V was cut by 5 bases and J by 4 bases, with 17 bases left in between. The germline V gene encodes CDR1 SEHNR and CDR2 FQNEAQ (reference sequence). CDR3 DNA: TGTGCCAGCAGCGCCCGGCCCGGGGGGAATAATGAAAAACTGTTTTTT. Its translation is CASSARPGGNNEKLFF.

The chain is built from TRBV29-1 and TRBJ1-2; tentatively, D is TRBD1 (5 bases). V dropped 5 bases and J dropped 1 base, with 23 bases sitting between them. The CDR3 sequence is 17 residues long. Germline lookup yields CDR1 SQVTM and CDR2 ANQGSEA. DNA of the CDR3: TGCAGCGTTCTTGGCCTCTCGACAGTAGGTAGTAACTATGGCTACACCTTC. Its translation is CSVLGLSTVGSNYGYTF.

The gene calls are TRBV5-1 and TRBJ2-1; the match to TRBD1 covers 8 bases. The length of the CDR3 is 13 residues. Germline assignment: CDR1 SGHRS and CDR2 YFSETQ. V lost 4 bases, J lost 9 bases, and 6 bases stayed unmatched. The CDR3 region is CASSAQGGGEQFF. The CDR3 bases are TGCGCCAGCAGCGCACAGGGGGGCGGTGAGCAGTTCTTC. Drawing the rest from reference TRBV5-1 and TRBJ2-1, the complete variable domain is KAGVTQTPRYLIKTRGQQVTLSCSPISGHRSVSWYQQTPGQGLQFLFEYFSETQRNKGNFPGRFSGRQFSNSRSEMNVSTLELGDSALYLCASSAQGGGEQFFGPGTRLTVL.

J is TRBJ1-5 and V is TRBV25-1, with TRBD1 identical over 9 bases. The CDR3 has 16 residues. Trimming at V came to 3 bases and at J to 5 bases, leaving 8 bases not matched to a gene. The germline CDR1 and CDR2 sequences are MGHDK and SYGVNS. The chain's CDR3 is CASSDSGTGRYQPQHF. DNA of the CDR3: TGTGCCAGCAGTGACTCCGGGACAGGGCGTTATCAGCCCCAGCATTTT.

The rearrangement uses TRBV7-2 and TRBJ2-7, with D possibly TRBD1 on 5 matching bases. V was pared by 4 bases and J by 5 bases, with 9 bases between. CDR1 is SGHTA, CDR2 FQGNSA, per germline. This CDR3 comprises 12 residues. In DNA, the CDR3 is TGTGCCAGCAGCTCGACAGTGGACGAGCAGTACTTC. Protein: CASSSTVDEQYF.

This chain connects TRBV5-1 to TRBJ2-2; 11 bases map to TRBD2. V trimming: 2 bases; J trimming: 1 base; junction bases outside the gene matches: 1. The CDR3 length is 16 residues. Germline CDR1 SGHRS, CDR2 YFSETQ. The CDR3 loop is CASSFLAGGNTGELFF. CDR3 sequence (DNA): TGCGCCAGCAGCTTTCTAGCGGGGGGGAACACCGGGGAGCTGTTTTTT. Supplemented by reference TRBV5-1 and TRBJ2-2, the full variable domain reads KAGVTQTPRYLIKTRGQQVTLSCSPISGHRSVSWYQQTPGQGLQFLFEYFSETQRNKGNFPGRFSGRQFSNSRSEMNVSTLELGDSALYLCASSFLAGGNTGELFFGEGSRLTVL.

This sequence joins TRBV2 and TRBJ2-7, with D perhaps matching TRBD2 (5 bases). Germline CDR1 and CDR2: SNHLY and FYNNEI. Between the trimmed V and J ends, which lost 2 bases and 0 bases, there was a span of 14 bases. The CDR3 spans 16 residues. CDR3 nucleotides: TGTGCCAGCAGTGAATGGTGGGCGGGTGACTCCTACGAGCAGTACTTC. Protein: CASSEWWAGDSYEQYF. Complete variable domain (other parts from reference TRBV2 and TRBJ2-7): EPEVTQTPSHQVTQMGQEVILRCVPISNHLYFYWYRQILGQKVEFLVSFYNNEISEKSEIFDDQFSVERPDGSNFTLKIRSTKLEDSAMYFCASSEWWAGDSYEQYFGPGTRLTVT.

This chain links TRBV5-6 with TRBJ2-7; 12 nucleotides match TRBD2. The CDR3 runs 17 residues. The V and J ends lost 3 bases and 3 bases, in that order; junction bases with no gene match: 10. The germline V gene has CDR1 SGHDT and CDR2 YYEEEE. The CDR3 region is CASSSNLPGLAGYEQYF. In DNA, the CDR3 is TGTGCCAGCAGCTCAAACCTACCGGGACTAGCGGGCTACGAGCAGTACTTC.

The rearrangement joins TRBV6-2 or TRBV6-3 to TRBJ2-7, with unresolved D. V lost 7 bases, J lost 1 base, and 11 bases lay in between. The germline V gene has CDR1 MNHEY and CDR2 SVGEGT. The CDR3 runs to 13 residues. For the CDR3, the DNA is TGTGCCAGCACCCCATCTCTGTCCTACGAGCAGTACTTC. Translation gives CASTPSLSYEQYF.

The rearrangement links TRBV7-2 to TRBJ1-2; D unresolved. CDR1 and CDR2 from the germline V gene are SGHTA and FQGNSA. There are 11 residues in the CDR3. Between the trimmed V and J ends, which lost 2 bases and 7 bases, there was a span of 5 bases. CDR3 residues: CASSLFRGYTF. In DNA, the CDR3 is TGTGCCAGCAGCTTATTTCGTGGCTACACCTTC.

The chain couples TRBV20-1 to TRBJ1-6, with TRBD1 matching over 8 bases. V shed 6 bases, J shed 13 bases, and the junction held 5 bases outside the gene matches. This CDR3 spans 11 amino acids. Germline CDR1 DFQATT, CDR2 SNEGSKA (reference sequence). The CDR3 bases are TGCAGTGCAAAACACAGGGGGCCCCTCCACTTT. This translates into CSAKHRGPLHF.

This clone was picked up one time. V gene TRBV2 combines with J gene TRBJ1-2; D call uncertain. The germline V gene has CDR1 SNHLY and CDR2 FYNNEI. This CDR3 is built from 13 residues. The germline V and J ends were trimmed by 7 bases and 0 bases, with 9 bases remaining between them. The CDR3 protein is CASIGEANYGYTF. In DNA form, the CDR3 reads TGTGCCAGCATAGGAGAAGCTAACTATGGCTACACCTTC.

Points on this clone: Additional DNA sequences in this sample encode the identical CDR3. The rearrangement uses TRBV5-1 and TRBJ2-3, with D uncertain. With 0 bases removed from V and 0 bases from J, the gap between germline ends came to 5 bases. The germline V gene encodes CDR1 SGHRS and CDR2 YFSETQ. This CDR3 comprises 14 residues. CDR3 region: CASSLVRSTDTQYF. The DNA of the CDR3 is TGCGCCAGCAGCTTGGTGCGGAGCACAGATACGCAGTATTTT.